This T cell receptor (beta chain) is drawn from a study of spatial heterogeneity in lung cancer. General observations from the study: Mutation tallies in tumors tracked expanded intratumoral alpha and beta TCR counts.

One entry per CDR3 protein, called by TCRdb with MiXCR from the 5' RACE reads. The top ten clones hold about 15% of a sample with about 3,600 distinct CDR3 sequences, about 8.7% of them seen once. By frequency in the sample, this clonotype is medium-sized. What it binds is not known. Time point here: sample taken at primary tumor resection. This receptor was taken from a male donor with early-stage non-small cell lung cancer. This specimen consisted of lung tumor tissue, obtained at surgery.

The CDR3 DNA sequence: TGTGCCAGCAGCTTATCTCTAGCGGGGTTGACCCAGTACTTC. Translation: CASSLSLAGLTQYF. This chain links TRBV7-2 with TRBJ2-5; 9 bases map to TRBD2. V shed 2 bases, J shed 7 bases, and the junction held 5 bases outside the gene matches. CDR3 length: 14 residues. The germline gives CDR1 SGHTA, CDR2 FQGNSA.